This entry lists 27 T cell receptor beta chains sequenced from one sample in a study of cytomegalovirus exposure and HLA in healthy donors. 13 Jbeta primers and 60 Vbeta primers were used for the PCR. The repertoire was sequenced with immunoSEQ multiplex PCR; TCRdb's copy has only in-frame clones and lacks some. The table lists approximately 140,000 clones, about three quarters of them singletons, with 1% to 1.5% in the top ten. The sequenced material came from PBMCs. Every receptor here comes from a male donor in good health and CMV-seropositive.

In its sample, this clone was seen a few times. V is TRBV6-5 and J is TRBJ2-7, with D possibly TRBD1 on 6 matching bases. Germline CDR1 reads MNHEY; CDR2 reads SVGAGI. The V end was cut by 6 bases, the J end by 6 bases, with 18 bases between. The CDR3 is 14 amino acids. The DNA of the CDR3 is TGTGCCAGCAGCCATGATAACAGGGTTAGCGAGCAGTACTTC. Its translation: CASSHDNRVSEQYF.

The CDR3, as DNA: TGTGCCAGCAGCTTAGGGCGGGGCCTCAAGGGGGAAAAACTGTTTTTT. Its translation is CASSLGRGLKGEKLFF. V is TRBV7-8 and J is TRBJ1-4, with D maybe TRBD1 (5 bases). Germline CDR1 reads SGHVS; CDR2 reads FQNEAQ. This CDR3 region has 16 residues. Trimming removed 1 base from V and 8 bases from J, with 17 bases in between.

The chain has TRBV14 and TRBJ2-1; 10 bases are a match to TRBD2. The CDR3 extends over 19 amino acids. V shed 1 base and J 4 bases; nucleotides not matched to a gene: 13. Germline V gives CDR1 SGHDN, CDR2 FVKESK. The CDR3 here is CASSQGSPSSGGEYNEQFF. For the CDR3, the DNA is TGTGCCAGCAGCCAAGGATCCCCTTCCAGCGGGGGGGAATACAATGAGCAGTTCTTC.

This clone has just one count. The chain joins TRBV29-1 to TRBJ1-1, with 11 nucleotides matching TRBD1. The V gene end was trimmed by 6 bases and the J gene end by 1 base; junction bases not matched to a gene: 10. The CDR3 runs to 16 residues. Germline lookup yields CDR1 SQVTM and CDR2 ANQGSEA. The CDR3 region has the DNA TGCAGCGTCAAAGACCTAGGGACAGGGGGGAACACTGAAGCTTTCTTT. Its protein is CSVKDLGTGGNTEAFF.

This sequence joins TRBV27 and TRBJ1-1; 8 bases align to TRBD1. The V and J ends lost 5 bases and 11 bases, in that order; junction bases with no gene match: 13. The CDR3 has 14 residues. Per germline, CDR1 MNHEY and CDR2 SMNVEV (reference sequence). The CDR3 region is CASSLTVPRGPAFF. The CDR3 bases are TGTGCCAGCAGTCTGACGGTCCCCAGGGGGCCTGCTTTCTTT.

This clone was seen only a few times. The V call is TRBV7-2, the J call TRBJ1-6, with a tentative D call TRBD1 (5 bases). Trimming took off 1 base at V and 7 bases at J, with 8 bases between the two ends. Germline V lookup: CDR1 SGHTA, CDR2 FQGNSA. CDR3 size: 14 residues. CDR3 coding DNA: TGTGCCAGCAGCTTAGTAGGGGTAAATTCACCCCTCCACTTT. Residues: CASSLVGVNSPLHF.

J is TRBJ2-7 and V is TRBV7-9; D gene uncertain. Germline lookup yields CDR1 SEHNR and CDR2 FQNEAQ (reference sequence). The CDR3 runs to 13 residues. V was pared by 5 bases and J by 3 bases, with 11 bases between. The CDR3 DNA is TGTGCCAGCAGCCCAAAGCAACTCTACGAGCAGTACTTC. Translating gives CASSPKQLYEQYF.

This rearrangement joins TRBV13 to TRBJ2-7; TRBD2 matches 8 bases. Germline V lookup: CDR1 PRHDT, CDR2 FYEKMQ (reference sequence). The ends lost 6 bases at V and 2 bases at J; junction bases unmatched: 9. This CDR3 comprises 15 residues. The CDR3 is CASRYGGGRAYEQYF. CDR3 bases: TGTGCCAGCAGATACGGCGGGGGGAGGGCCTACGAGCAGTACTTC. Full variable domain (rest looked up from reference TRBV13 and TRBJ2-7): AAGVIQSPRHLIKEKRETATLKCYPIPRHDTVYWYQQGPGQDPQFLISFYEKMQSDKGSIPDRFSAQQFSDYHSELNMSSLELGDSALYFCASRYGGGRAYEQYFGPGTRLTVT.

This clone was seen just once. The rearrangement links TRBV5-1 to TRBJ1-2; 7 bases agree with TRBD1. This CDR3 has 14 amino acids. Germline loops: CDR1 SGHRS, CDR2 YFSETQ. The trim removed 2 bases at V and 6 bases at J, leaving 7 bases unmatched. DNA for the CDR3: TGCGCCAGCAGCTTCGGGGGACAGTATGATGGCTACACCTTC. Its protein product is CASSFGGQYDGYTF.

The chain is built from TRBV27 and TRBJ2-7; D might be TRBD1 (6 bases). The CDR3 spans 14 residues. With 5 bases removed from V and 3 bases from J, the gap between germline ends came to 14 bases. Germline CDR1 is MNHEY and CDR2 is SMNVEV (reference sequence). The chain's CDR3 is CASSPRTAHYEQYF. CDR3 coding DNA: TGTGCCAGCAGTCCCCGGACAGCCCACTACGAGCAGTACTTC.

The chain is built from TRBV5-6 and TRBJ2-1; 14 bases fit TRBD2. J was trimmed by 2 bases and V by 4 bases; bases with no gene match: 11. Germline V gene data show CDR1 as SGHDT and CDR2 as YYEEEE. The CDR3 spans 19 residues. CDR3 region: CASSRFGTSGRGAYNEQFF. DNA of the CDR3: TGTGCCAGCAGCCGTTTTGGGACTAGCGGGAGAGGGGCCTACAATGAGCAGTTCTTC.

This chain uses TRBV28 with TRBJ1-3; D unclear. Germline V gene lookup returns CDR1 MDHEN and CDR2 SYDVKM. Trimming stripped 4 bases from V and 0 bases from J, with 10 bases between. The CDR3 totals 15 residues. The CDR3 sequence is CASSSPTSSGNTIYF. DNA of the CDR3: TGTGCCAGCAGTTCCCCTACTAGCTCTGGAAACACCATATATTTT.

DNA of the CDR3: TGTGCCACTTCCCGACAGGGGGTGGTGGAGACCCAGTACTTC. This translates into CATSRQGVVETQYF. The chain couples TRBV19 to TRBJ2-5, with 9 nucleotides matching TRBD1. V was pared by 10 bases and J by 5 bases, with 11 bases of the junction left unmatched. Per germline, CDR1 LNHDA and CDR2 SQIVND (reference sequence). CDR3 length: 14 amino acids. The variable domain in full, with the rest retrieved from reference TRBV19 and TRBJ2-5, is DGGITQSPKYLFRKEGQNVTLSCEQNLNHDAMYWYRQDPGQGLRLIYYSQIVNDFQKGDIAEGYSVSREKKESFPLTVTSAQKNPTAFYLCATSRQGVVETQYFGPGTRLLVL.

The chain combines TRBV5-4 with TRBJ1-5; no clear D. The ends were cut back, 2 bases at V and 2 bases at J, with 5 bases in the middle. This CDR3 is 13 amino acids long. CDR1 and CDR2 (germline): SGHNT, YYREEE (reference sequence). CDR3 sequence (DNA): TGTGCCAGCAGCTTTGCGGGCAATCAGCCCCAGCATTTT. Encoded protein: CASSFAGNQPQHF.

The V gene is TRBV2, the J gene TRBJ2-3, with TRBD1 as a possible D gene (6 bases). The CDR3 is 16 amino acids. V was cut by 6 bases and J by 0 bases, with 16 bases left in between. The germline V gene has CDR1 SNHLY and CDR2 FYNNEI. The CDR3 protein is CASRTGRGLSTDTQYF. The CDR3 DNA reads TGTGCCAGCAGGACAGGCCGGGGATTAAGCACAGATACGCAGTATTTT.

V gene TRBV30 combines with J gene TRBJ2-7, with TRBD1 matching 7 bases. The germline CDR1 and CDR2 sequences are GTSNPN and SVGIG (reference sequence). The CDR3 has 12 residues. Losses at the gene ends were 3 bases for V and 2 bases for J; bases not matched to a gene: 1. DNA for the CDR3: TGTGCCTGGAGAGGGGGCCCCTACGAGCAGTACTTC. As protein: CAWRGGPYEQYF.

The chain employs TRBV9 and TRBJ2-2; tentatively, D is TRBD1 (6 bases). V was cut by 7 bases and J by 0 bases, with 19 bases left in between. The CDR3 covers 17 residues. Germline-derived CDR1 and CDR2 are SGDLS and YYNGEE. CDR3 protein: CASAVYGTLSNTGELFF. CDR3 nucleotides: TGTGCCAGCGCGGTTTATGGGACACTCTCGAACACCGGGGAGCTGTTTTTT.

V and J are TRBV9 and TRBJ2-3; a weak D match, TRBD2 (6 bases). Germline-derived CDR1 and CDR2 are SGDLS and YYNGEE. There are 15 residues in the CDR3. Trimming took off 0 bases at V and 2 bases at J, with 10 bases between the two ends. This CDR3 is CASSVARRDTDTQYF. The CDR3, as DNA: TGTGCCAGCAGCGTAGCGAGGCGGGACACAGATACGCAGTATTTT.

V and J are TRBV6-5 and TRBJ2-5, with no clear D. The CDR3 is made up of 14 amino acids. V shed 0 bases and J shed 2 bases, with 7 bases lying between them. Germline V gene lookup returns CDR1 MNHEY and CDR2 SVGAGI. The CDR3 sequence is CASSYSIGQETQYF. The CDR3 DNA reads TGTGCCAGCAGTTACTCGATCGGGCAAGAGACCCAGTACTTC.

The chain joins TRBV19 to TRBJ2-1; D might be TRBD1 (5 bases). Germline lookup yields CDR1 LNHDA and CDR2 SQIVND (reference sequence). Trimming took 4 bases from V and 10 from J, leaving 8 bases between them. The CDR3 contains 11 residues. The CDR3 DNA reads TGTGCCAGTAGTACCCCAGGGGAGCAGTTCTTC. Encoded protein: CASSTPGEQFF.

The rearrangement links TRBV7-6 to TRBJ2-7; 9 bases map to TRBD1. Germline V gene sequence: CDR1 SGHVS, CDR2 FNYEAQ. Unmatched junction bases numbered 13, after V lost 4 bases and J lost 0 bases. This CDR3 is built from 18 residues. For the CDR3, the DNA is TGTGCCAGCAGCTCAACAGGGGGCCGGGCGGCCAGCTCCTACGAGCAGTACTTC. It specifies CASSSTGGRAASSYEQYF.

This clone was recorded only once. The rearrangement joins TRBV7-9 to TRBJ1-5, with D maybe TRBD1 (6 bases). The CDR3 consists of 15 residues. Trimming cost V 5 bases and J 4 bases, with 15 bases left between them. Germline CDR1 reads SEHNR; CDR2 reads FQNEAQ (reference sequence). CDR3 amino acids: CASSPMGGPNQPQHF. CDR3 bases: TGTGCCAGCAGCCCTATGGGGGGGCCAAATCAGCCCCAGCATTTT.

The V gene is TRBV7-9, the J gene TRBJ2-7, with 8 positions matching TRBD2. CDR1 is SEHNR, CDR2 FQNEAQ, per germline (reference sequence). This CDR3 spans 16 amino acids. V dropped 2 bases and J dropped 3; count of bases not matched to a gene: 9. The CDR3 bases are TGTGCCAGCAGCTTATTGAGGAGCGGGAGTAACTACGAGCAGTACTTC. It yields the protein CASSLLRSGSNYEQYF.

J is TRBJ2-1 and V is TRBV5-1; D remains ambiguous. The CDR3 length is 15 residues. CDR1 is SGHRS and CDR2 is YFSETQ in the germline V gene. The ends were cut back, 0 bases at V and 5 bases at J, with 12 bases in the middle. In DNA form, the CDR3 reads TGCGCCAGCAGCTTGGAATGGGCCAGTAACAATGAGCAGTTCTTC. It specifies CASSLEWASNNEQFF.

As DNA, the CDR3 is TGTGCCTGGAATCAGGGGCAGACTGAAGCTTTCTTT. Its protein product is CAWNQGQTEAFF. The chain links TRBV30 to TRBJ1-1; D perhaps matches TRBD1 (6 bases). Looked up from germline, CDR1 is GTSNPN and CDR2 is SVGIG (reference sequence). The CDR3 is made up of 12 amino acids. Trimming stripped 4 bases from V and 5 bases from J, with 11 bases between.

The gene calls are TRBV19 and TRBJ2-2, with 7 nucleotides matching TRBD2. The J segment lost 5 bases and the V segment lost 3 bases, leaving 6 bases of the junction unmatched. The CDR3 runs 15 residues. Germline-derived CDR1 and CDR2 are LNHDA and SQIVND (reference sequence). CDR3 loop: CASSINLAVTGELFF. CDR3 nucleotide sequence: TGTGCCAGTAGTATTAATCTAGCGGTAACCGGGGAGCTGTTTTTT.

This chain uses TRBV4-1 with TRBJ1-2; 9 bases are shared with TRBD1. Germline V gene lookup returns CDR1 MGHRA and CDR2 YSYEKL. CDR3 length: 15 amino acids. The V gene end was trimmed by 0 bases and the J gene end by 11 bases; junction bases not matched to a gene: 10. CDR3 region: CASSQDLGDRVGYTF. CDR3 DNA sequence: TGCGCCAGCAGCCAAGATCTGGGGGACAGGGTAGGTTACACCTTC.